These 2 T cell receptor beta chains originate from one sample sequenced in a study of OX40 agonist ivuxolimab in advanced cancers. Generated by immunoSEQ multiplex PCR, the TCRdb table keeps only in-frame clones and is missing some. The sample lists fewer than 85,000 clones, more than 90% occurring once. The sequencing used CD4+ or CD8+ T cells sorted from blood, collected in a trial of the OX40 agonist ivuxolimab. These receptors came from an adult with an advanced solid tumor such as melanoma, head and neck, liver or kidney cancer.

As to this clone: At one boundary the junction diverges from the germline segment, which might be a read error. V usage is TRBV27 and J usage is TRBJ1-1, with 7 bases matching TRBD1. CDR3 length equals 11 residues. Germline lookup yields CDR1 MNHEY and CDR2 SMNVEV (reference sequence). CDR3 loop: CASNQGGQESF. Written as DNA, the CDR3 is TGTGCCAGCAATCAAGGGGGCCAGGAGTCCTTT.

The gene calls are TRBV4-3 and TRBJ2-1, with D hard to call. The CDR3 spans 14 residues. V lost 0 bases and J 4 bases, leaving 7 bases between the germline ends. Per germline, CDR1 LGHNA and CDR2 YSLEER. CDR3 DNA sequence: TGCGCCAGCAGCCAAGATTTCGAGTACAATGAGCAGTTCTTC. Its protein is CASSQDFEYNEQFF.